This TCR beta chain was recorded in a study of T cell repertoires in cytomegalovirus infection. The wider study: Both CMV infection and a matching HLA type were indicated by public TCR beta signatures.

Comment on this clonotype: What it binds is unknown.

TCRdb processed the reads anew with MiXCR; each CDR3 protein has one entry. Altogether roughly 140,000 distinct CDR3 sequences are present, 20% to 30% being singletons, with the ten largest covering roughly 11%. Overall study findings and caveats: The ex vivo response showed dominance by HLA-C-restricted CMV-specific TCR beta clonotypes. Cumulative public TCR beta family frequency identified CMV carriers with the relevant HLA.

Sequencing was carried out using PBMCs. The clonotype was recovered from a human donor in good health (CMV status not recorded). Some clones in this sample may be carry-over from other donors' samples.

CDR3 amino acids: CASSYAAGGTGELFF. The CDR3 DNA follows: TGTGCCAGCAGTTACGCGGCGGGAGGGACCGGGGAGCTGTTTTTT. The gene calls are TRBV6-2 or TRBV6-3 and TRBJ2-2, with 9 nucleotides matching TRBD2. J lost 5 bases, V lost 2 bases, and 3 bases had no gene match. The V gene's germline CDR1 is MNHEY and CDR2 SVGEGT. The CDR3 runs 15 residues.